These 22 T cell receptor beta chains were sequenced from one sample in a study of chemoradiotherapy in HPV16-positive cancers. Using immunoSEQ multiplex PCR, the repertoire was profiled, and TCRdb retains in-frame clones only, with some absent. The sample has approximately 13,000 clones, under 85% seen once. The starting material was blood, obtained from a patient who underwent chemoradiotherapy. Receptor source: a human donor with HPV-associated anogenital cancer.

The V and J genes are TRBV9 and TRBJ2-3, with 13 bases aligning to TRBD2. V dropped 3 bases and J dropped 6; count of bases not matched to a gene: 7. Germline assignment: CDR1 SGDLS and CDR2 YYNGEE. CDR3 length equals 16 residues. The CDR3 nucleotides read TGTGCCAGCAGCGGATTACTAGCGGGGGGGCCGGATACGCAGTATTTT. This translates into CASSGLLAGGPDTQYF.

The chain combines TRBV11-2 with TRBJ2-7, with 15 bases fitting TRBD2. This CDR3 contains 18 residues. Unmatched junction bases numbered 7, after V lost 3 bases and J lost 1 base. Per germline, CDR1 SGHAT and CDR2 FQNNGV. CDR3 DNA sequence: TGTGCCAGCAGCTTCAGGGTGGGGACTAGCGGGGGGTCCTACGAGCAGTACTTC. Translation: CASSFRVGTSGGSYEQYF.

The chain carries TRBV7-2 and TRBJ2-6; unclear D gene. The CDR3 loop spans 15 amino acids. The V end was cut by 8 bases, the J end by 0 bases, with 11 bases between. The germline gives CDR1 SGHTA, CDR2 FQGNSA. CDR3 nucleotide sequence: TGTGCCAGCGGAGTGGCAGCCTCTGGGGCCAACGTCCTGACTTTC. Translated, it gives CASGVAASGANVLTF. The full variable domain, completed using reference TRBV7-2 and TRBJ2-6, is GAGVSQSPSNKVTEKGKDVELRCDPISGHTALYWYRQSLGQGLEFLIYFQGNSAPDKSGLPSDRFSAERTGGSVSTLTIQRTQQEDSAVYLCASGVAASGANVLTFGAGSRLTVL.

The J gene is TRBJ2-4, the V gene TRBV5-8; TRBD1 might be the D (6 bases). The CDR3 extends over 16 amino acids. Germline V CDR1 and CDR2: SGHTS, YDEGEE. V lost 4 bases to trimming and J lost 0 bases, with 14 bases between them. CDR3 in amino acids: CASSPPEGVAKNIQYF. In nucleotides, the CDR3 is TGTGCCAGCAGCCCACCCGAGGGGGTAGCCAAAAACATTCAGTACTTC.

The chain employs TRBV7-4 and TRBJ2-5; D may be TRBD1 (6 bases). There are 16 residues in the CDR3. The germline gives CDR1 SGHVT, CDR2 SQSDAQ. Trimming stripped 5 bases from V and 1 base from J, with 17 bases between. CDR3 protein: CASSRFRGSTQETQYF. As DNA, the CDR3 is TGTGCCAGCAGCCGATTTAGGGGGTCGACCCAAGAGACCCAGTACTTC. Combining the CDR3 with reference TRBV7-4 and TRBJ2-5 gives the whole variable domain GAGVSQSPRYKVAKRGRDVALRCDSISGHVTLYWYRQTLGQGSEVLTYSQSDAQRDKSGRPSGRFSAERPERSVSTLKIQRTEQGDSAVYLCASSRFRGSTQETQYFGPGTRLLVL.

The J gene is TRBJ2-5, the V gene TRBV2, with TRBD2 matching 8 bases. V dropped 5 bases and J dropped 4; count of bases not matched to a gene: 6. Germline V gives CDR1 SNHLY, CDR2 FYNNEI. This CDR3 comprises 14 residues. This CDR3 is CASSSGTSGETQYF. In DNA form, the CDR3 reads TGTGCCAGCAGTTCCGGGACTAGTGGAGAGACCCAGTACTTC.

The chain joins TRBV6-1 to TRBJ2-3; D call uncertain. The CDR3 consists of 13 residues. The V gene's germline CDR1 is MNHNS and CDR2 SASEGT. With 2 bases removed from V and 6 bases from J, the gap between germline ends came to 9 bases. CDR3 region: CASSEWERDTQYF. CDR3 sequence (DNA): TGTGCCAGCAGTGAATGGGAACGGGATACGCAGTATTTT.

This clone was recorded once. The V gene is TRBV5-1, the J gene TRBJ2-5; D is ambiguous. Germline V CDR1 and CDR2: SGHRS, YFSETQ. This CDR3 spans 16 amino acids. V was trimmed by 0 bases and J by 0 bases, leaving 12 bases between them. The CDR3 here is CASSLDVSGYQETQYF. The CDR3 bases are TGCGCCAGCAGCTTGGATGTCAGTGGGTACCAAGAGACCCAGTACTTC. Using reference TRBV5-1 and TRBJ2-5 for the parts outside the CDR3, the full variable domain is KAGVTQTPRYLIKTRGQQVTLSCSPISGHRSVSWYQQTPGQGLQFLFEYFSETQRNKGNFPGRFSGRQFSNSRSEMNVSTLELGDSALYLCASSLDVSGYQETQYFGPGTRLLVL.

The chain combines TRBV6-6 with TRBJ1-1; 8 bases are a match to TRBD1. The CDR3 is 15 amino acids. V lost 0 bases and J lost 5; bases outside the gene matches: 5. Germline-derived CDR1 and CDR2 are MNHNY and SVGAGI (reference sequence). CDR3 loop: CASSYSGRGQTEAFF. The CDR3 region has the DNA TGTGCCAGCAGTTACTCCGGCAGGGGGCAAACTGAAGCTTTCTTT.

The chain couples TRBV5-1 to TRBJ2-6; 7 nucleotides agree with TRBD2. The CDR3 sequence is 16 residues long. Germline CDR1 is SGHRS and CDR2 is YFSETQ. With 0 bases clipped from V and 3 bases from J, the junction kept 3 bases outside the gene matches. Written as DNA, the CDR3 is TGCGCCAGCAGCTTGGAAAGCGGGGTTGGGGCCAACGTCCTGACTTTC. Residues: CASSLESGVGANVLTF.

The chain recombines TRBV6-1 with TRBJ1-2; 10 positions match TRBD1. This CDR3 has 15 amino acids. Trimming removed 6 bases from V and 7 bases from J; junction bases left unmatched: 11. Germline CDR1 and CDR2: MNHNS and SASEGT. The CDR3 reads CASRDRGAPYGGYTF. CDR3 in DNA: TGTGCCAGCAGGGACAGGGGGGCTCCATACGGTGGCTACACCTTC.

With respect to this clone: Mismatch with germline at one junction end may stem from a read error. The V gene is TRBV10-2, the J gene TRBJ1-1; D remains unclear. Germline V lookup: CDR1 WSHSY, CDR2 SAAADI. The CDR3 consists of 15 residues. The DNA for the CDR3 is TGCGCCAGCGGTGACTCGGGTGCTGGGAACACTGAAGCTTTCTTT. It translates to CASGDSGAGNTEAFF.

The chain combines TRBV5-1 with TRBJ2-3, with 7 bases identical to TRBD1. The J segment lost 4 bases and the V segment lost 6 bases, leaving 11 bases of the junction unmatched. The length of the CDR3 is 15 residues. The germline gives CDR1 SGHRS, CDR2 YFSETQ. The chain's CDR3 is CASTTSRGLPDTQYF. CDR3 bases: TGCGCCAGCACCACTTCGAGGGGGCTCCCAGATACGCAGTATTTT.

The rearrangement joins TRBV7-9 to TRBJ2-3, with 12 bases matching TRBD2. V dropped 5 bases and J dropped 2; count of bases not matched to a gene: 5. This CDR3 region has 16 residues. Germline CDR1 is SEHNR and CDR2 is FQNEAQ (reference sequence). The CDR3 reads CASSPTSGGPTDTQYF. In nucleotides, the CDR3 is TGTGCCAGCAGCCCCACTAGCGGGGGGCCCACAGATACGCAGTATTTT.

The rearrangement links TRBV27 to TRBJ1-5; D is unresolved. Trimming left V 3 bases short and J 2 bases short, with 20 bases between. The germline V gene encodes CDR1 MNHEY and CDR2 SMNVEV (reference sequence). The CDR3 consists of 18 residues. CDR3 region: CASSFTRTSGSRNQPQHF. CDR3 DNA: TGTGCCAGCAGTTTTACCCGCACTTCGGGCAGCCGCAATCAGCCCCAGCATTTT.

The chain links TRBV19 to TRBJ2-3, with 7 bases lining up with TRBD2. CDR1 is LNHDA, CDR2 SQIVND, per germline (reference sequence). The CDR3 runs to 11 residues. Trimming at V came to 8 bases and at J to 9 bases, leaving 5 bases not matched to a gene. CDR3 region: CASGGVSTQYF. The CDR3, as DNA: TGTGCCAGTGGGGGGGTTAGCACGCAGTATTTT.

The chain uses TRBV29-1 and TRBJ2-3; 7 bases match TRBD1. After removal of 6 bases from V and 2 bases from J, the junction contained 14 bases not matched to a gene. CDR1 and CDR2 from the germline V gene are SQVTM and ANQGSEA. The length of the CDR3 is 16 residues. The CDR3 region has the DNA TGCAGCGTCGAGCCCGGGACAGCGAGATCCACAGATACGCAGTATTTT. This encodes CSVEPGTARSTDTQYF.

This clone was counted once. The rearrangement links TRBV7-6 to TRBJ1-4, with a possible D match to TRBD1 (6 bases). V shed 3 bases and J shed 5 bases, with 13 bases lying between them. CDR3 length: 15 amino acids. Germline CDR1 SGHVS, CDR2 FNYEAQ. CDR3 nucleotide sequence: TGTGCCAGCAGCTTGAACGGGGGCCAAAATGAAAAACTGTTTTTT. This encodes CASSLNGGQNEKLFF.

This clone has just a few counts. The CDR3 DNA reads TGTGCCAGCAGCTTGGAGCGGAGCACTGAAGCTTTCTTT. Encoded protein: CASSLERSTEAFF. This chain joins TRBV5-4 and TRBJ1-1; D gene unclear. There are 13 residues in the CDR3. Germline loops: CDR1 SGHNT, CDR2 YYREEE (reference sequence). Trimming cost V 0 bases and J 4 bases, with 7 bases left between them.

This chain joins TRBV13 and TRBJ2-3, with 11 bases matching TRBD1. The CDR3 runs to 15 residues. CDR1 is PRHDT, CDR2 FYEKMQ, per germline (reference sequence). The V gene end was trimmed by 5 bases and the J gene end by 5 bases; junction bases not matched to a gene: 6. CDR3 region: CASSRRTGGGDTQYF. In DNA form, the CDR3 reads TGTGCCAGCAGCAGACGGACAGGGGGCGGAGATACGCAGTATTTT.

Here the CDR3 DNA reads TGTGCCACCAGCAGAGCAAGTTTAGGGACCGGGTCCTACAATGAGCAGTTCTTC. Its translation: CATSRASLGTGSYNEQFF. V and J are TRBV15 and TRBJ2-1, with D tentatively TRBD1 or TRBD2 (5 bases each). With 1 base removed from V and 1 base from J, the gap between germline ends came to 17 bases. This CDR3 contains 18 residues. The germline gives CDR1 LNHNV, CDR2 YYDKDF (reference sequence). The full variable domain, with the rest looked up from reference TRBV15 and TRBJ2-1, is DAMVIQNPRYQVTQFGKPVTLSCSQTLNHNVMYWYQQKSSQAPKLLFHYYDKDFNNEADTPDNFQSRRPNTSFCFLDIRSPGLGDTAMYLCATSRASLGTGSYNEQFFGPGTRLTVL.

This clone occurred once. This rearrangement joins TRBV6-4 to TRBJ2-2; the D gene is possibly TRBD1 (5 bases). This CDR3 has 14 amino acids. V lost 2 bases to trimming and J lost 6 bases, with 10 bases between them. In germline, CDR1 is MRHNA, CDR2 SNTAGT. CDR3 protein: CASSDRGEAGELFF. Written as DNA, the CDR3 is TGTGCCAGCAGTGACAGGGGCGAGGCCGGGGAGCTGTTTTTT.